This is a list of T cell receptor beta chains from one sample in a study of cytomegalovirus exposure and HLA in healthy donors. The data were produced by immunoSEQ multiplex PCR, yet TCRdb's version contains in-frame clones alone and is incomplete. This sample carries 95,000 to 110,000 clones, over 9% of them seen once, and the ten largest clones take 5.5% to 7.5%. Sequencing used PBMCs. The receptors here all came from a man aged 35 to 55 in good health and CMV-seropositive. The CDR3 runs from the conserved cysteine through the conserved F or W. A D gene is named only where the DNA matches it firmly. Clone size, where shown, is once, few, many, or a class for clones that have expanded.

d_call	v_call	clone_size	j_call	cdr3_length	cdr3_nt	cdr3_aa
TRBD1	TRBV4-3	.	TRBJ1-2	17	TGCGCCAGCAGCCAGGACCAGGACAGGGGGTTGAGCTATGGCTACACCTTC	CASSQDQDRGLSYGYTF
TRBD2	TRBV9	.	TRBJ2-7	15	TGTGCCAGCAGCGCGGGGACTAGCGGGATCTACGAGCAGTACTTC	CASSAGTSGIYEQYF
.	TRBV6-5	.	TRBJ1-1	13	TGTGCCAGCAGCCACCGCGTGAACACTGAAGCTTTCTTT	CASSHRVNTEAFF
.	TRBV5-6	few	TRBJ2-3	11	TGTGCCAGCAGCTTGCAAGATACGCAGTATTTT	CASSLQDTQYF
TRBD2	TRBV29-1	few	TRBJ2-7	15	TGCAGCGTTGTGGGGACTAGCCTGAGCTCCTACGAGCAGTACTTC	CSVVGTSLSSYEQYF
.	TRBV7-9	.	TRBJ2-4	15	TGTGCCAGCAGCTCGCCGACAGATAAAGAAAACATTCAGTACTTC	CASSSPTDKENIQYF
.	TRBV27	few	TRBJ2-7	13	TGTGCCAGCAGTTTATCCCCCTTCTACGAGCAGTACTTC	CASSLSPFYEQYF
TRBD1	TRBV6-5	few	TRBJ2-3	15	TGTGCCAGCAGCAAAGGACAGGGGGTGAAAGATACGCAGTATTTT	CASSKGQGVKDTQYF
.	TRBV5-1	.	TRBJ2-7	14	TGCGCCAGCAGCTTCGAAAGCCCAACCTACGAGCAGTACTTC	CASSFESPTYEQYF
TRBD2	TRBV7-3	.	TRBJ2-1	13	TGTGCCAGCAGCTTAAATGCGGGAGGGGAGCAGTTCTTC	CASSLNAGGEQFF
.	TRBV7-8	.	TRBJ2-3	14	TGTGCCAGCAGCCCCATTCGCGGCACAGATACGCAGTATTTT	CASSPIRGTDTQYF
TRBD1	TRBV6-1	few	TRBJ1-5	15	TGTGCCAGCAGCGAAGGAGGGACAGGGTTTCAGCCCCAGCATTTT	CASSEGGTGFQPQHF
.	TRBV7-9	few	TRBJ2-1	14	TGTGCCAGCAGCGGCACGGCAGGGAATTTCGAGCAGTTCTTC	CASSGTAGNFEQFF
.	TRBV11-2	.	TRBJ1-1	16	TGTGCCAGCAGCTTATTGGGCGGGGGCGTGAACACTGAAGCTTTCTTT	CASSLLGGGVNTEAFF
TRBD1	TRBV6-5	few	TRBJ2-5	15	TGTGCCAGCTCCCCCGGGACAGGGATCCAAGAGACCCAGTACTTC	CASSPGTGIQETQYF
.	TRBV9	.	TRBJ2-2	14	TGTGCCACCACGGAGGGCCGGAACACCGGGGAGCTGTTTTTT	CATTEGRNTGELFF
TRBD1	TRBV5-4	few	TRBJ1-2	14	TGTGCCAGCAGCTTCAGGGACAGGGGGTTTGGCTACACCTTC	CASSFRDRGFGYTF
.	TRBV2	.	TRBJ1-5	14	TGTGCCAGCAACAGCCGTTATAGCAATCAGCCCCAGCATTTT	CASNSRYSNQPQHF
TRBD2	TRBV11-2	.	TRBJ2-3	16	TGTGCCAGCAGCTTGAAGCGGGAGGACTTCACAGATACGCAGTATTTT	CASSLKREDFTDTQYF
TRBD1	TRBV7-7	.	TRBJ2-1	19	TGTGCTAGCAGCTTAGGGTTACGGGACAGACTAAGTGTGACAAGTGAGCAGTTCTTC	CASSLGLRDRLSVTSEQFF
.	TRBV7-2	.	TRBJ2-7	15	TGTGCCAGCAGCGTACAGGGTGACACGCCCTACGAGCAGTACTTC	CASSVQGDTPYEQYF
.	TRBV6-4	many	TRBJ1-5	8	TGTGCCAGCACCAACCAGCATTTT	CASTNQHF
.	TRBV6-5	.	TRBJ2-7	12	TGTGCCACTTACAATCAGGGCTCCGAGCAGTACTTC	CATYNQGSEQYF
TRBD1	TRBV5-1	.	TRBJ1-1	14	TGCGCCAGCAGCCGGGGCACAGGGGAGGCGGAAGCTTTCTTT	CASSRGTGEAEAFF
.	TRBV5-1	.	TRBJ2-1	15	TGCGCCAGCAGTGAATCTTCTAGCTCCTACAATGAGCAGTTCTTC	CASSESSSSYNEQFF
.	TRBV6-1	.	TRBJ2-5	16	TGTGCCAGCAGCGAAACGGGGGCTAGCGGTCAAGAGACCCAGTACTTC	CASSETGASGQETQYF
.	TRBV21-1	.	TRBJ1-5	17	TGTGCCAGCAGCAAAGATAAGGCGAAGGGGGCAGGGCAGCCCCAGCATTTT	CASSKDKAKGAGQPQHF
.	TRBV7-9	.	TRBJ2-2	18	TGTGCCAGCAGCGACCCGTTTTGGGGGCGAGCGAACACCGGGGAGCTGTTTTTT	CASSDPFWGRANTGELFF
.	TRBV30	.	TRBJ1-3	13	TGTGCCTGGAGTTCCTTCTCTGGAAACACCATATATTTT	CAWSSFSGNTIYF
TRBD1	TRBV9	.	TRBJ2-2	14	TGTGCCAGCAGCGCCGGGACAGGGGGCGGGGAGCTGTTTTTT	CASSAGTGGGELFF
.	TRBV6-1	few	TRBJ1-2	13	TGTGCCAGCAGTCAGGGCCCCGCGGGGGGCTACACCTTC	CASSQGPAGGYTF
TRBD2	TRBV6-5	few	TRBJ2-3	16	TGTGCCAGCAGTTACCTAGCGGGAGGGCGCACAGATACGCAGTATTTT	CASSYLAGGRTDTQYF
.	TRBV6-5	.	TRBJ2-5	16	TGTGCCAGCAGTTATGGGGGCTGGGGGTACCAAGAGACCCAGTACTTC	CASSYGGWGYQETQYF
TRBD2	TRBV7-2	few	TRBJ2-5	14	TGTGCCAGCACACGGCAAGGGGAGGGGCGGGGGCAGTACTTC	CASTRQGEGRGQYF
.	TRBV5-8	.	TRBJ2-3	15	TGTGCCAGCAGCTGGATTGGAGAAAACACAGATACGCAGTATTTT	CASSWIGENTDTQYF
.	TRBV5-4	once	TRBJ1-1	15	TGTGCCAGCAGCTTGGGTCGGAGTATAAACACTGAAGCTTTCTTT	CASSLGRSINTEAFF
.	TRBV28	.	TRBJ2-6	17	TGTGCCAGCAGGACACAGGGATATCGCTCTGGGGCCAACGTCCTGACTTTC	CASRTQGYRSGANVLTF
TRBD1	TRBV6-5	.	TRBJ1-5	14	TGTGCCAGCAGTTCATACAGGGGGCGACAGCCCCAGCATTTT	CASSSYRGRQPQHF
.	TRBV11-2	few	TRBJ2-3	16	TGTGCCAGCAGCTCCCGTCGGAGGGGGCAATCGCATACGCAGTATTTT	CASSSRRRGQSHTQYF
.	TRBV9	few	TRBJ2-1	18	TGTGCCAGCAGCGTAAGTCCTGCCGGGACAAGCTCGCTCAATGAGCAGTTCTTC	CASSVSPAGTSSLNEQFF
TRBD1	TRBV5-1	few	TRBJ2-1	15	TGCGCCAGCAGCAAGTCCGGGACAGGGTTAGATGAGCAGTTCTTC	CASSKSGTGLDEQFF
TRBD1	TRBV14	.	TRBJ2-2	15	TGTGCCAGCAGCCATACAGGGGGCGGAACCGGGGAGCTGTTTTTT	CASSHTGGGTGELFF
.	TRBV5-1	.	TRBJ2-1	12	TGCGCCAGCAGGGCAGGGACATATGAGCAGTTCTTC	CASRAGTYEQFF
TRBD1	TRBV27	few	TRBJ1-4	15	TGTGCCAGCAGTTCACCCGCAGGGGGGAATGAAAAACTGTTTTTT	CASSSPAGGNEKLFF
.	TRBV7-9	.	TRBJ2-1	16	TGTGCCAGCATCTCCGGAGGGACAGTGGTCTACAATGAGCAGTTCTTC	CASISGGTVVYNEQFF
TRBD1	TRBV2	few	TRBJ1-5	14	TGTGCCAGCAGCTCGGGACAGGGGAATCAGCCCCAGCATTTT	CASSSGQGNQPQHF
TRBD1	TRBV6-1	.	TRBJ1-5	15	TGTGCCAGCAGCGGTGGGACAGGCTGGAATCAGCCCCAGCATTTT	CASSGGTGWNQPQHF
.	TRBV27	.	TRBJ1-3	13	TGTGCCAGCAGGGCCGCGGTTAGAAACACCATATATTTT	CASRAAVRNTIYF
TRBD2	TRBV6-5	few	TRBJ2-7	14	TGTGCCAGCAGAAGACTAGCGGACTCCTACGAGCAGTACTTC	CASRRLADSYEQYF
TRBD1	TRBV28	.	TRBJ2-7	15	TGTGCCAGCAGAAAGTTACGACAGGGCATCTACGAGCAGTACTTC	CASRKLRQGIYEQYF
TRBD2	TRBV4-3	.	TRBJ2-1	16	TGCGCCAGCAGCCAAGATCAAAGCGGGAGGGTCCATGAGCAGTTCTTC	CASSQDQSGRVHEQFF
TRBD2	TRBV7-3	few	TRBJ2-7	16	TGTGCCAGCAGCTCTTCACCGGGACTAGGCTCTTACGAGCAGTACTTC	CASSSSPGLGSYEQYF
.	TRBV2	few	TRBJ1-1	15	TGTGCCAGCATGCTCGGCAGCGATCTGAACACTGAAGCTTTCTTT	CASMLGSDLNTEAFF
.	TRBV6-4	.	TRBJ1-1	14	TGTGCCAGCGCCCTTGTTCCGGGTGGGACTGAAGCTTTCTTT	CASALVPGGTEAFF
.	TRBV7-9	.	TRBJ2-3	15	TGTGCCAGCAGCTTATCGGGCGGGAGCACAGATACGCAGTATTTT	CASSLSGGSTDTQYF
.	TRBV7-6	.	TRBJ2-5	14	TGTGCCAGCAGCTTATCCAGGGGTCAGGAGACCCAGTACTTC	CASSLSRGQETQYF
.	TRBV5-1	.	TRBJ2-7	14	TGCGCCAGCAGCTTGGGACAGAGTGATGAGGAGCAGTACTTC	CASSLGQSDEEQYF
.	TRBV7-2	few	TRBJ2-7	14	TGTGCCAGCAGCTTAGTCGGTGCACAGTACGAGCAGTACTTC	CASSLVGAQYEQYF